Given below is one T cell receptor (beta chain) in context. Antigen specificity is unknown. The data are from a study of identical twins. cDNA molecules carried unique molecular identifiers, and template switching added a universal primer site. In TCRdb, the 5' RACE reads were re-called with MiXCR into one record per CDR3 protein. The table lists about 520,000 distinct CDR3 sequences, about 20% of them singletons, with about 0.99% in the top ten. Study-level findings and limits: Cross-sectional statistical analysis, not tracking of the same donors, underpinned the conclusions. For zero-insertion analyses, partial confounding could come from invariant MAIT and iNKT cells.

CDR3 length: 13 residues. Trimming took 1 base from V and 3 from J, leaving 6 bases between them. Looked up from germline, CDR1 is SGHVS and CDR2 is FQNEAQ. The sample was also linked to a second study, of T cells expressing NK-cell markers. That source adds: Nothing established the HCMV specificity of expanded NKG2C+ T cell clones.

This chain joins TRBV7-8 and TRBJ2-5, with D unresolved. This receptor was obtained from a woman under 30 in good health. The sequenced sample consisted of CD4+ T cells sorted from blood. CDR3 coding DNA: TGTGCCAGCAGCTTAGACAAGAAAGAGACCCAGTACTTC. Its translation is CASSLDKKETQYF.